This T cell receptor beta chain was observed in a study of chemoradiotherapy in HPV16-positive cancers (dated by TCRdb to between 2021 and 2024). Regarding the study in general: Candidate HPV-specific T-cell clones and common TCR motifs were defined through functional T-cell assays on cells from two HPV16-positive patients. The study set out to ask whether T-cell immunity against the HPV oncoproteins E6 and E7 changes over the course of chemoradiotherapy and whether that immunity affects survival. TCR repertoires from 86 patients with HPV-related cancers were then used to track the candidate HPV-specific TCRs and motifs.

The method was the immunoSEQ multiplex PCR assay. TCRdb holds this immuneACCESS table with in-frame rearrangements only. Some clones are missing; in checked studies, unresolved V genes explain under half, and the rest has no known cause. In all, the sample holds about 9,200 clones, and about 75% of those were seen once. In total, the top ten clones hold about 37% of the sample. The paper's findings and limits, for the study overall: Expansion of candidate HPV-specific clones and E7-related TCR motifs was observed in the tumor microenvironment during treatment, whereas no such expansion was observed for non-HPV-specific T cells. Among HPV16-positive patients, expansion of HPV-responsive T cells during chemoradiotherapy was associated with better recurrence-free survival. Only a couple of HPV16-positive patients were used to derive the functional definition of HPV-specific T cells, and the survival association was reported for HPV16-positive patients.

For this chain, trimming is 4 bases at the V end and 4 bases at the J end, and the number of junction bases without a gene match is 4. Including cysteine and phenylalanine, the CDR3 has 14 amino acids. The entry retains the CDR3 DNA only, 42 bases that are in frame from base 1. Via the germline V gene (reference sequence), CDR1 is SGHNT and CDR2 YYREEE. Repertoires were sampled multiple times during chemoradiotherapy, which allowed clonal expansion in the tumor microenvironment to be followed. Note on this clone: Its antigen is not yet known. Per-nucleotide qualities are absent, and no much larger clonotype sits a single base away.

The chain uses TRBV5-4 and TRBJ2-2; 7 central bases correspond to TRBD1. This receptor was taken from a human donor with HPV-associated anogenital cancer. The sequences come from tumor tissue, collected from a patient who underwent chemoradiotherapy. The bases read TGTGCCAGCAGCCGGGACAGCTCCACCGGGGAGCTGTTTTTT. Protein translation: CASSRDSSTGELFF.